Presented here are 3 T cell receptor beta chains from one specimen sequenced in a study of blood T cell repertoires in COVID-19. The protocol was immunoSEQ multiplex PCR, while the TCRdb copy is restricted to in-frame clones and leaves out a portion. The sample includes fewer than 250,000 clones, 86% of them seen just once. Sequencing used peripheral blood. The receptors originated from a woman of 80 years or more with COVID-19, enrolled during active disease.

The chain has TRBV2 and TRBJ2-7, with D possibly TRBD2 on 5 matching bases. V was shortened by 5 bases and J by 0 bases, with 17 bases between the two germline ends. This CDR3 has 16 residues. The germline gives CDR1 SNHLY, CDR2 FYNNEI. The CDR3: CASSLRELSSSYEQYV. DNA for the CDR3: TGTGCCAGCAGTCTCCGGGAATTGAGCAGCTCCTACGAGCAGTACGTC.

A single count supports this clone. The chain couples TRBV6-1 to TRBJ1-5, with D unresolved. CDR3 length: 11 amino acids. The ends were cut back, 5 bases at V and 5 bases at J, with 4 bases in the middle. Germline loops: CDR1 MNHNS, CDR2 SASEGT. The CDR3 DNA reads TGTGCCAGCAGTCGCGATCAGCCCCAGCATTTT. It codes for CASSRDQPQHF.

This clone was found a few times. This chain uses TRBV10-3 with TRBJ2-1; 10 positions agree with TRBD2. CDR1 and CDR2 (germline): ENHRY, SYGVKD. CDR3 length equals 15 residues. V was clipped by 4 bases and J by 8 bases; unmatched bases: 8. For the CDR3, the DNA is TGTGCCATCAGTGGTAGCGGGGGGAGTTACGATGAGCAGTTCTTC. It translates to CAISGSGGSYDEQFF.